One sample yielded the 2 T cell receptor beta chains listed below, sequenced in a study of cytomegalovirus exposure and HLA in healthy donors. The PCR made use of 60 Vbeta and 13 Jbeta primers. Using immunoSEQ multiplex PCR, the repertoire was profiled, and TCRdb retains in-frame clones only, with some absent. The data show fewer than 200,000 clones, roughly 84% seen once. The material sequenced was PBMCs. The receptor source for this set is a male donor in good health and CMV-seronegative.

This chain uses TRBV19 with TRBJ1-2; possibly TRBD1 for D (5 bases). Germline assignment: CDR1 LNHDA and CDR2 SQIVND (reference sequence). The CDR3 totals 14 residues. V lost 10 bases and J lost 7, with 22 bases in between. CDR3 region: CATQFRAPGAGYTF. For the CDR3, the DNA is TGTGCCACCCAGTTTCGGGCCCCTGGGGCTGGCTACACCTTC.

J is TRBJ2-6 and V is TRBV10-3; 7 bases align to TRBD1. From germline, CDR1 is ENHRY and CDR2 SYGVKD. The CDR3 covers 15 residues. The ends lost 10 bases at V and 0 bases at J; junction bases unmatched: 6. In nucleotides, the CDR3 is TGTGCCACCTCGACAGGGAGCTCTGGGGCCAACGTCCTGACTTTC. It codes for CATSTGSSGANVLTF.